These 14 T cell receptor beta chains came from one sample sequenced in a study of T cell clusters in autoimmune cytopenias. TRB amplification used approximately 270 ng of peripheral blood genomic DNA. Multiplex touch-down PCR amplified TRB using TRB-A and TRB-B pools in one tube. Each CDR3 protein gets one entry in TCRdb, which reprocessed the multiplex PCR reads and gives no DNA. The sample's table shows around 2,200 distinct CDR3 sequences. These data also featured in a second study, about T cell repertoires in aging, cancer and after chemotherapy.

Sequenced input: peripheral blood. These receptors were obtained from a human donor in good health.

By frequency, this clonotype registers medium-sized. The genes are TRBV30 and TRBJ2-3; the D gene TCRdb calls, TRBD2, cannot be checked with no DNA. The CDR3 contains 14 residues. In germline, CDR1 is GTSNPN, CDR2 SVGIG (reference sequence). The CDR3 spells CAWISPAWADTQYF.

Measured by frequency, this clonotype is medium-sized. The gene calls are TRBV6-2 or TRBV6-3 and TRBJ1-2; TCRdb indicates TRBD1, and absent DNA this call remains unverified. Germline V gene data show CDR1 as MNHEY and CDR2 as SVGEGT. This CDR3 is built from 16 residues. CDR3 amino acids: CASSEPIRGRDYGYTF.

The chain carries TRBV4-2 and TRBJ2-3; the D gene TCRdb calls, TRBD1, cannot be checked with no DNA. In germline, CDR1 is LGHNA, CDR2 YNFKEQ. The CDR3 has 17 amino acids. The CDR3 sequence: CASSQGPTRGGTDTQYF.

Its frequency marks this clonotype as medium-sized (0.01 to 0.1%). The CDR3 sequence is CASSLGLAGAIYF. The chain uses TRBV7-2 and TRBJ2-5; TCRdb outputs TRBD2, but without DNA this stays unchecked. Germline loops: CDR1 SGHTA, CDR2 FQGNSA. The CDR3 length is 13 residues.

This clonotype is identified as medium-sized from frequency. This chain links TRBV5-6 with TRBJ1-6; TCRdb indicates TRBD1, and absent DNA this call remains unverified. CDR3 length equals 15 residues. Germline V lookup: CDR1 SGHDT, CDR2 YYEEEE. CDR3 protein: CASSPDRGKNSPLHF.

This clonotype is labeled medium-sized based on frequency. The V gene is TRBV7-2, the J gene TRBJ2-7; the TCRdb D gene call, TRBD1, has no DNA to confirm it. The germline V gene encodes CDR1 SGHTA and CDR2 FQGNSA. CDR3 size: 15 residues. The CDR3 loop is CASSLREPRTGEQYF.

This clonotype registers medium-sized by frequency. The genes are TRBV12-5 and TRBJ2-3; with no DNA, the TCRdb D assignment of TRBD1 cannot be verified. This CDR3 has 14 amino acids. The V gene's germline CDR1 is LGHNT and CDR2 FRNRAP. The CDR3 here is CASGSAGTEGTQYF.

The chain carries TRBV5-1 and TRBJ1-2. Germline V CDR1 and CDR2: SGHRS, YFSETQ. The CDR3 length is 14 residues. CDR3 region: CASSLEAVNYGYTF.

Judged by frequency, this clonotype is medium-sized. The chain carries TRBV27 and TRBJ1-5; the TCRdb call, TRBD1, lacks DNA for checking. Germline values: CDR1 MNHEY, CDR2 SMNVEV (reference sequence). This CDR3 has 19 amino acids. CDR3 in amino acids: CASSSNRGGIPYSNQPQHF.

According to its frequency, this clonotype is medium-sized. The gene calls are TRBV7-2 and TRBJ1-2; TCRdb's D call of TRBD1 is untestable without DNA. The CDR3 contains 15 residues. CDR1 and CDR2 (germline): SGHTA, FQGNSA. CDR3 loop: CASSHIRGRNYGYTF.

In terms of frequency, this clonotype is medium-sized (0.01 to 0.1%). The J gene is TRBJ2-1, the V gene TRBV6-2 or TRBV6-3. The CDR3 consists of 12 residues. Per the germline V gene, CDR1 is MNHEY and CDR2 is SVGEGT. The CDR3 is CASTNTYNEQFF.

Its frequency marks this clonotype as large. The rearrangement joins TRBV19 to TRBJ2-2; there is no DNA to check the TCRdb D call of TRBD1. The germline CDR1 and CDR2 sequences are LNHDA and SQIVND (reference sequence). The CDR3 has 17 amino acids. The CDR3 here is CASSVQGGPANTGELFF.

The chain couples TRBV30 to TRBJ1-2; the D call of TRBD1 rests on TCRdb alone, since no DNA is present to check it. Looked up from germline, CDR1 is GTSNPN and CDR2 is SVGIG (reference sequence). The CDR3 loop spans 13 amino acids. This CDR3 is CAWSPRTAMGYTF.

Judged by frequency, this clonotype is medium-sized. The gene calls are TRBV19 and TRBJ1-5; checking the TCRdb D call of TRBD1 is not possible without DNA. CDR1 LNHDA and CDR2 SQIVND come from the germline V gene (reference sequence). CDR3 length equals 15 residues. This chain's CDR3 is CASRSNREGDQPQHF.